The entry below describes one T cell receptor beta chain. Its specificity is not known. The CDR3 has 14 amino acids. V shed 8 bases and J 4 bases; nucleotides not matched to a gene: 8. Per the germline V gene, CDR1 is MDHEN and CDR2 is SYDVKM. This sample is drawn from a study of identical twins. Overall study results and limits: Insertion counts were lower in abundant cord blood beta clonotypes, a trend that memory repertoires did not show.

One entry per CDR3 protein, called by TCRdb with MiXCR from the 5' RACE reads. Among around 370,000 distinct CDR3 sequences listed, 7% to 9.5% were seen once. The sequence was obtained from a woman between 50 and 59 years old in good health. The chain links TRBV28 to TRBJ1-5; the match to TRBD1 covers 7 bases. The sample was naive T cells sorted from blood. For the CDR3, the DNA is TGTGCCAGCGGGGGACAGTTACTAAATCAGCCCCAGCATTTT. The encoded protein is CASGGQLLNQPQHF.